A single sample gave rise to the 24 T cell receptor beta chains below, sequenced in a study of blood T cell repertoires in COVID-19. The table came from immunoSEQ multiplex PCR; TCRdb's copy has only in-frame clones and leaves some out. The sample lists approximately 44,000 clones, around 77% occurring once. The sequencing sample was made of peripheral blood. The receptors come from a woman of 80 years or more with acute or convalescent COVID-19.

The V call is TRBV29-1, the J call TRBJ2-1, with unresolved D. The CDR3 totals 13 residues. V lost 3 bases to trimming and J lost 1 base, with 7 bases between them. Germline CDR1 reads SQVTM; CDR2 reads ANQGSEA. The CDR3 here is CSVDSSSYNEQFF. CDR3 in DNA: TGCAGCGTTGATTCCTCGTCCTACAATGAGCAGTTCTTC.

The V and J genes are TRBV2 and TRBJ2-5, with 7 bases that match TRBD1. Looked up from germline, CDR1 is SNHLY and CDR2 is FYNNEI. The J segment lost 2 bases and the V segment lost 6 bases, leaving 9 bases of the junction unmatched. CDR3 size: 15 residues. CDR3 sequence reads: CASRKTGLGQETQYF. CDR3 bases: TGTGCCAGCAGAAAGACAGGGTTGGGGCAAGAGACCCAGTACTTC. Full variable domain (missing parts from reference TRBV2 and TRBJ2-5): EPEVTQTPSHQVTQMGQEVILRCVPISNHLYFYWYRQILGQKVEFLVSFYNNEISEKSEIFDDQFSVERPDGSNFTLKIRSTKLEDSAMYFCASRKTGLGQETQYFGPGTRLLVL.

The CDR3 coding sequence is TGTGCCAGCAGCTTTCGGGACTCCGGTTTCCCCCAGCATTTT. It specifies CASSFRDSGFPQHF. J is TRBJ1-5 and V is TRBV5-6, with a tentative D call TRBD1 (5 bases). The CDR3 consists of 14 residues. The V end lost 2 bases, the J end lost 10 bases, and 16 bases lay between the germline ends. Germline-derived CDR1 and CDR2 are SGHDT and YYEEEE. Filled out from reference TRBV5-6 and TRBJ1-5, the complete variable domain reads DAGVTQSPTHLIKTRGQQVTLRCSPKSGHDTVSWYQQALGQGPQFIFQYYEEEERQRGNFPDRFSGHQFPNYSSELNVNALLLGDSALYLCASSFRDSGFPQHFGDGTRLSIL.

The chain combines TRBV12-3 or TRBV12-4 with TRBJ2-7, with D maybe TRBD2 (6 bases). V lost 7 bases, J lost 3 bases, and 13 bases lay in between. This CDR3 is built from 13 residues. As DNA, the CDR3 is TGTGCCAGCACCTGGGGAGGCAGCTACGAGCAGTACTTC. Translated: CASTWGGSYEQYF.

V is TRBV21-1 and J is TRBJ1-6; TRBD1, the table's D call, was not compared with the DNA. TRBV21-1 is marked as a pseudogene. This CDR3 contains 15 residues. The CDR3 bases are TGTGCCAGCAGCAAAGTAAGGGTAAGGGGTTCACCCCTCCACTTT. As protein: CASSKVRVRGSPLHF.

The chain couples TRBV6-1 to TRBJ1-5; D might be TRBD1 (5 bases). Germline CDR1 and CDR2: MNHNS and SASEGT. The germline V and J ends were trimmed by 0 bases and 5 bases, with 14 bases remaining between them. The CDR3 is 16 residues long. CDR3 bases: TGTGCCAGCAGTGAAGCTTCGGGGGTTCCCTATCAGCCCCAGCATTTT. Amino acid sequence: CASSEASGVPYQPQHF.

The V gene is TRBV28, the J gene TRBJ1-6, with D perhaps TRBD1 (5 bases). Trimming cost V 6 bases and J 0 bases, with 12 bases left between them. CDR1 is MDHEN, CDR2 SYDVKM, per germline. The CDR3 runs to 16 residues. In nucleotides, the CDR3 is TGTGCCAGCAGGGAGGGACTAAGCTCCTATAATTCACCCCTCCACTTT. It codes for CASREGLSSYNSPLHF.

The V and J genes are TRBV19 and TRBJ2-3, with TRBD1 matching 8 bases. V shed 5 bases and J 4 bases; nucleotides not matched to a gene: 14. Germline V gene data show CDR1 as LNHDA and CDR2 as SQIVND (reference sequence). This CDR3 region has 17 residues. CDR3: CASSRRPGGGSADTQYF. The CDR3 DNA follows: TGTGCCAGTAGTCGGCGTCCAGGGGGCGGGTCAGCAGATACGCAGTATTTT.

This clone occurred a few times. The chain is built from TRBV3-1 (or the pseudogene TRBV3-2) and TRBJ2-1; 13 bases map to TRBD2. CDR1 is LGHDT, CDR2 YNNKEL, per germline (reference sequence). After removal of 4 bases from V and 0 bases from J, the junction contained 12 bases not matched to a gene. The CDR3 runs 20 residues. The CDR3 DNA reads as TGTGCCAGCAGCCTGTACTTCGGACTAGCGGGAGTGAGCTCCTACAATGAGCAGTTCTTC. Translation gives CASSLYFGLAGVSSYNEQFF.

The chain recombines TRBV19 with TRBJ2-5, with 9 bases matching TRBD1. The CDR3 runs to 15 residues. Per germline, CDR1 LNHDA and CDR2 SQIVND (reference sequence). Trimming removed 6 bases from V and 4 bases from J; junction bases left unmatched: 9. The CDR3 nucleotides read TGTGCCAGTAGCCCCTCCTCGGGACAGGGAGAGACCCAGTACTTC. The encoded protein is CASSPSSGQGETQYF.

The CDR3 nucleotides read TGCGCCAGCAGCAGTTTTGGGACAGGGATTAGCAATGAGCAGTTCTTC. Its protein product is CASSSFGTGISNEQFF. This chain links TRBV5-1 with TRBJ2-1; 9 nucleotides align to TRBD1. The germline gives CDR1 SGHRS, CDR2 YFSETQ. V shed 4 bases and J 6 bases; nucleotides not matched to a gene: 11. This CDR3 comprises 16 residues.

The V and J genes are TRBV6-6 and TRBJ2-7; 8 nucleotides align to TRBD2. CDR1 is MNHNY and CDR2 is SVGAGI in the germline V gene (reference sequence). Germline trimming cut 2 bases from V and 3 bases from J; bases unmatched to any gene: 6. The CDR3 has 15 residues. The CDR3 sequence is CASSYGVSGGYEQYF. The CDR3 DNA follows: TGTGCCAGCAGTTACGGGGTCAGCGGGGGCTACGAGCAGTACTTC.

The chain couples TRBV9 to TRBJ2-1; 14 bases align to TRBD2. The CDR3 has 16 amino acids. Germline CDR1 is SGDLS and CDR2 is YYNGEE. V dropped 3 bases and J dropped 6; count of bases not matched to a gene: 5. The CDR3 protein is CASSGTSGRYGNEQFF. For the CDR3, the DNA is TGTGCCAGCAGCGGGACTAGCGGGAGGTATGGCAATGAGCAGTTCTTC.

The chain has TRBV19 and TRBJ1-2; TRBD1 might be the D (5 bases). Germline loops: CDR1 LNHDA, CDR2 SQIVND (reference sequence). V dropped 8 bases and J dropped 1 base, with 14 bases sitting between them. This CDR3 contains 14 residues. This CDR3 reads CASQKPTVNYGYTF. The CDR3 bases are TGTGCCAGTCAGAAACCGACAGTTAACTATGGCTACACCTTC.

The genes are TRBV2 and TRBJ1-6, with D perhaps TRBD1 (6 bases). CDR3 length: 14 amino acids. V was trimmed by 6 bases and J by 7 bases, leaving 13 bases between them. CDR1 SNHLY and CDR2 FYNNEI come from the germline V gene. CDR3 protein: CASRPTGNNSPLHF. The CDR3 region has the DNA TGTGCCAGCAGACCAACAGGGAACAATTCACCCCTCCACTTT. The complete variable domain, with remaining parts taken from reference TRBV2 and TRBJ1-6, reads EPEVTQTPSHQVTQMGQEVILRCVPISNHLYFYWYRQILGQKVEFLVSFYNNEISEKSEIFDDQFSVERPDGSNFTLKIRSTKLEDSAMYFCASRPTGNNSPLHFGNGTRLTVT.

The rearrangement links TRBV5-6 to TRBJ1-1; no clear D gene. CDR3 length equals 12 residues. The germline V and J ends were trimmed by 2 bases and 0 bases, with 2 bases remaining between them. In germline, CDR1 is SGHDT, CDR2 YYEEEE. The CDR3 spells CASSFVNTEAFF. The CDR3 DNA reads TGTGCCAGCAGCTTCGTGAACACTGAAGCTTTCTTT.

The rearrangement uses TRBV18 and TRBJ2-5; 8 bases agree with TRBD1. The CDR3 is made up of 14 amino acids. Germline V gene data show CDR1 as KGHSH and CDR2 as LQKENI. V trimming: 6 bases; J trimming: 2 bases; junction bases outside the gene matches: 5. CDR3: CASSGTGSQETQYF. As DNA, the CDR3 is TGTGCCAGCTCCGGGACAGGCTCTCAAGAGACCCAGTACTTC.

This sequence joins TRBV10-3 and TRBJ2-7; 7 nucleotides align to TRBD1. Germline V gene sequence: CDR1 ENHRY, CDR2 SYGVKD. This CDR3 region has 16 residues. Trimming cost V 0 bases and J 7 bases; bases outside gene matches: 12. CDR3 nucleotide sequence: TGTGCCATCAGTGAGTCGAGAGGGCAGGGGGTGGGGGAGCAGTACTTC. As protein: CAISESRGQGVGEQYF.

V usage is TRBV27 and J usage is TRBJ1-3; 11 nucleotides line up with TRBD1. V gave up 5 bases and J gave up 8 bases; unmatched junction bases: 5. CDR3 length equals 14 residues. Germline CDR1 and CDR2: MNHEY and SMNVEV (reference sequence). CDR3: CASSPGQGADTIYF. In nucleotides, the CDR3 is TGTGCCAGCAGTCCTGGACAGGGGGCGGACACCATATATTTT.

This clone appeared a few times. The chain combines TRBV19 with TRBJ2-7; possible D gene TRBD2, 5 bases. CDR1 LNHDA and CDR2 SQIVND come from the germline V gene (reference sequence). The CDR3 is 11 residues long. V was pared by 6 bases and J by 4 bases, with 7 bases between. CDR3 sequence reads: CASSRGYEQYF. CDR3 coding DNA: TGTGCCAGTAGCCGCGGGTACGAGCAGTACTTC.

The V and J genes are TRBV9 and TRBJ1-6; D is unclear. Trimming left V 3 bases short and J 7 bases short, with 5 bases between. Germline V gene lookup returns CDR1 SGDLS and CDR2 YYNGEE. The CDR3 totals 12 residues. The CDR3 spells CASSDLNSPLHF. CDR3 bases: TGTGCCAGCAGCGATCTCAATTCACCCCTCCACTTT.

CDR3 coding DNA: TGCGCCAGCGGGCGGGGAAATGAGCAGTTCTTC. It codes for CASGRGNEQFF. V and J are TRBV5-1 and TRBJ2-1; tentatively, D is TRBD2 (6 bases). Per germline, CDR1 SGHRS and CDR2 YFSETQ. V lost 7 bases to trimming and J lost 7 bases, with 9 bases between them. This CDR3 region has 11 residues. Full variable domain (rest looked up from reference TRBV5-1 and TRBJ2-1): KAGVTQTPRYLIKTRGQQVTLSCSPISGHRSVSWYQQTPGQGLQFLFEYFSETQRNKGNFPGRFSGRQFSNSRSEMNVSTLELGDSALYLCASGRGNEQFFGPGTRLTVL.

The J gene is TRBJ1-5, the V gene TRBV6-2 or TRBV6-3; no firm D call. CDR3 length: 15 amino acids. V lost 0 bases, J lost 0 bases, and 6 bases lay in between. Germline CDR1 is MNHEY and CDR2 is SVGEGT. The DNA for the CDR3 is TGTGCCAGCAGTTACTCGGAGTATAGCAATCAGCCCCAGCATTTT. It translates to CASSYSEYSNQPQHF.

The V call is TRBV7-2, the J call TRBJ1-2, with TRBD1 identical over 7 bases. Losses at the gene ends were 1 base for V and 3 bases for J; bases not matched to a gene: 2. Germline CDR1 reads SGHTA; CDR2 reads FQGNSA. This CDR3 has 14 amino acids. The CDR3 nucleotides read TGTGCCAGCAGCTTAGGAGGGACAGACTATGGCTACACCTTC. It yields the protein CASSLGGTDYGYTF.